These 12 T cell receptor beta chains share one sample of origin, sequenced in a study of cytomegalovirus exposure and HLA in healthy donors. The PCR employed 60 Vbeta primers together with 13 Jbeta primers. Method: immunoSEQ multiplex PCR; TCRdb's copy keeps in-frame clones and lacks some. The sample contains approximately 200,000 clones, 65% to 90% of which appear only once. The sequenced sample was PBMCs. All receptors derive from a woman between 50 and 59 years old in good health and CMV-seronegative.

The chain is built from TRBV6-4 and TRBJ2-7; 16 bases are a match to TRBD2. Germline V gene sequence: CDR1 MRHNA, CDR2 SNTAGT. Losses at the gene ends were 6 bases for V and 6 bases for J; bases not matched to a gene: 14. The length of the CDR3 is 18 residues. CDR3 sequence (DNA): TGTGCCAGCAGGGACCCGGGACTAGCGGGAGGGCACCCCCCCGAGCAGTACTTC. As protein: CASRDPGLAGGHPPEQYF.

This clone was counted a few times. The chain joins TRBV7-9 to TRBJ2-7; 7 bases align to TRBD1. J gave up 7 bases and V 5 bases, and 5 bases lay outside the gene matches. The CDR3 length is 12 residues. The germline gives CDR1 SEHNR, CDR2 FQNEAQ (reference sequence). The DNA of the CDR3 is TGTGCCAGCAGCCCAGGGGGTTTGGAGCAGTACTTC. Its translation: CASSPGGLEQYF.

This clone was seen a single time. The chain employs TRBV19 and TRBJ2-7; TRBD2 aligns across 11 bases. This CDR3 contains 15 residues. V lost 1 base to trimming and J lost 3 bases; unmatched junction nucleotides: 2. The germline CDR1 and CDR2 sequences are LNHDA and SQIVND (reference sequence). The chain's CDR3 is CASSIGLAGIYEQYF. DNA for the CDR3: TGTGCCAGTAGTATAGGACTAGCGGGAATCTACGAGCAGTACTTC.

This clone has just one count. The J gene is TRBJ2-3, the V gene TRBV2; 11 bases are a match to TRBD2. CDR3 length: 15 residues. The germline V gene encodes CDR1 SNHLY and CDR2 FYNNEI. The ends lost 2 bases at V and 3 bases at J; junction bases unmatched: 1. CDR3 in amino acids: CASSETSGRTDTQYF. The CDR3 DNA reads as TGTGCCAGCAGTGAAACTAGCGGGAGAACAGATACGCAGTATTTT.

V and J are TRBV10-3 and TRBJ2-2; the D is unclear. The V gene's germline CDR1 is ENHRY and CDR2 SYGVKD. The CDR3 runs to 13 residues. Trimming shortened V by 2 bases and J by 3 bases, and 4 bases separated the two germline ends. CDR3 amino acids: CAISEVDTGELFF. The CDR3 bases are TGTGCCATCAGTGAGGTAGACACCGGGGAGCTGTTTTTT.

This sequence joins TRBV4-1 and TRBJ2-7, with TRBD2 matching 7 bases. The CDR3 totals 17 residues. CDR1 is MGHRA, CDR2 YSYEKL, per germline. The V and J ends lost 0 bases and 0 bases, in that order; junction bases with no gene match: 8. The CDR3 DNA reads TGCGCCAGCAGCCAAGAACCAAGCGGGATAAGCTCCTACGAGCAGTACTTC. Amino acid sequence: CASSQEPSGISSYEQYF.

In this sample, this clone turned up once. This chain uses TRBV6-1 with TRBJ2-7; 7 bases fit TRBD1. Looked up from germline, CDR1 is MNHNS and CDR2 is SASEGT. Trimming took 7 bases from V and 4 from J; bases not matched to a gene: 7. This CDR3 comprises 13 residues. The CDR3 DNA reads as TGTGCCAGCACCCAGGACAGGCGATACGAGCAGTACTTC. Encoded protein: CASTQDRRYEQYF.

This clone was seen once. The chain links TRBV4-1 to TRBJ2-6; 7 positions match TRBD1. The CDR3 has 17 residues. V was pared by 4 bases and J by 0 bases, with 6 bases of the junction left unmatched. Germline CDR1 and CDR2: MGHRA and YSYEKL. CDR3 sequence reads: CASSPRQGPSGANVLTF. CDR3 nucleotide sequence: TGCGCCAGCAGCCCTAGACAGGGCCCCTCTGGGGCCAACGTCCTGACTTTC.

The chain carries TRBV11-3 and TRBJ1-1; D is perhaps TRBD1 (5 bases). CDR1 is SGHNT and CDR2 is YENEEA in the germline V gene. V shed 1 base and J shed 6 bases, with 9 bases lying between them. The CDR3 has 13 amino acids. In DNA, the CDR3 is TGTGCCAGCAGCTTAGCTCAGGGTTCTGAAGCTTTCTTT. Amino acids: CASSLAQGSEAFF.

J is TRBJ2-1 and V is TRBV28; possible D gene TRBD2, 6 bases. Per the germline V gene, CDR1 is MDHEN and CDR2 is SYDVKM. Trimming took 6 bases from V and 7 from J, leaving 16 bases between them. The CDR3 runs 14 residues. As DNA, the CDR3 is TGTGCCAGCAGCCCGGGGCGGGATGGAAATGAGCAGTTCTTC. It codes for CASSPGRDGNEQFF.

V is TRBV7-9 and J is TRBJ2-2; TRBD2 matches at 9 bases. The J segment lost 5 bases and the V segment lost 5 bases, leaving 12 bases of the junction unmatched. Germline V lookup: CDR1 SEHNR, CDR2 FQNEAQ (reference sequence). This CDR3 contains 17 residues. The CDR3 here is CASSGGVAGVRTGELFF. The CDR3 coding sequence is TGTGCCAGCAGCGGAGGAGTAGCGGGAGTGAGGACCGGGGAGCTGTTTTTT.

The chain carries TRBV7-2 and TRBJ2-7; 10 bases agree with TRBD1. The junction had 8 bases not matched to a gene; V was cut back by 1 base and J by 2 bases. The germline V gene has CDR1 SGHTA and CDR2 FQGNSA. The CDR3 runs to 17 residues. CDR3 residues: CASSLGGPGQGTYEQYF. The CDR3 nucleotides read TGTGCCAGCAGCTTAGGGGGTCCGGGACAGGGGACCTACGAGCAGTACTTC.